The 19 T cell receptor beta chains below were found in one sample sequenced in a study of Graves' ophthalmopathy and Graves' hyperthyroidism. Amplified TCR beta CDR3 regions were obtained using RNA transcripts as template. A first-round RT-PCR used HTBI primers, followed by a second-round multiplex PCR. Each CDR3 protein is one row after TCRdb ran MiXCR on the multiplex PCR reads. The sample lists about 660,000 distinct CDR3 sequences; just over 40% were seen once. What was sequenced was peripheral blood. These receptor sequences come from an adult man with Graves' ophthalmopathy.

This clonotype was counted ten times or more. The chain is built from TRBV20-1 and TRBJ1-2, with a possible D match to TRBD1 (6 bases). The V and J ends lost 0 bases and 7 bases respectively, with 21 bases between them. The germline gives CDR1 DFQATT, CDR2 SNEGSKA (reference sequence). This CDR3 is built from 16 residues. The CDR3 coding sequence is TGCAGTGCTAGAGACCACAGGGCTAGCTTGCTCGGTGGCTACACCTTC. Translating gives CSARDHRASLLGGYTF.

On this clonotype: A much larger clone sits a single nucleotide away, making a read error possible. The CDR3, as DNA: TGTGCCATCAGTGCAGTGACAGGGTGGGGCAATCAGCCCCAGCATTTT. Translated, it gives CAISAVTGWGNQPQHF. The rearrangement joins TRBV10-3 to TRBJ1-5; 7 bases match TRBD1. CDR3 length: 16 amino acids. Germline trimming cut 4 bases from V and 2 bases from J; bases unmatched to any gene: 8. Germline CDR1 is ENHRY and CDR2 is SYGVKD.

As DNA, the CDR3 is TGTGCCAGCAGCTCAGCCGGGACGGCTTACTATGGCTACACCTTC. Translated, it gives CASSSAGTAYYGYTF. The rearrangement links TRBV11-2 to TRBJ1-2; TRBD1 is a possible D gene (5 bases). This CDR3 has 15 residues. In germline, CDR1 is SGHAT, CDR2 FQNNGV. V was trimmed by 4 bases and J by 3 bases, leaving 15 bases between them.

The chain employs TRBV11-3 and TRBJ1-1, with TRBD1 as a possible D gene (5 bases). Germline CDR1 is SGHNT and CDR2 is YENEEA. The CDR3 covers 13 residues. Trimming removed 11 bases from V and 4 bases from J, with 17 bases in between. The CDR3 bases are TGTGCCCTAGGTCGGGGCGCTAGCACTGAAGCTTTCTTT. Amino acid sequence: CALGRGASTEAFF.

Regarding this clonotype: One end of the junction fails to match germline, which may point to a read error. V is TRBV6-2 or TRBV6-3 and J is TRBJ1-5; unclear D gene. CDR3 length: 14 residues. CDR1 MNHEY and CDR2 SVGEGT come from the germline V gene. The CDR3 bases are TGTACCAGCAGTTCAGGATATAGCAATCAGCCCCAGCATTTT. Its protein product is CTSSSGYSNQPQHF.

This clonotype was counted between two and nine times. A much more abundant neighbour one base away suggests this may be a read error. This chain joins TRBV7-8 and TRBJ1-1; D unresolved. The CDR3 is made up of 15 amino acids. The germline V gene has CDR1 SGHVS and CDR2 FQNEAQ. Trimming removed 7 bases at V and 1 base at J, with 16 bases between. CDR3 loop: CASIQGRAANTEAFF. CDR3 coding DNA: TGTGCCAGCATCCAAGGGAGGGCGGCGAACACTGAAGCTTTCTTT.

This clonotype was counted ten times or more. The rearrangement links TRBV24-1 to TRBJ2-7; 9 nucleotides line up with TRBD1. Looked up from germline, CDR1 is KGHDR and CDR2 is SFDVKD. The CDR3 runs to 12 residues. The trim removed 5 bases at V and 5 bases at J, leaving 0 bases unmatched. CDR3 in amino acids: CATSGTGDEQYF. For the CDR3, the DNA is TGTGCCACCAGTGGGACAGGGGACGAGCAGTACTTC.

V is TRBV29-1 and J is TRBJ1-1; 8 bases align to TRBD1. CDR1 and CDR2 from the germline V gene are SQVTM and ANQGSEA. CDR3 length: 12 amino acids. Trimming took 6 bases from V and 9 from J; bases not matched to a gene: 9. The chain's CDR3 is CSVGTGFLQAFF. The CDR3 coding sequence is TGCAGCGTCGGGACAGGCTTCCTCCAAGCTTTCTTT.

The V and J genes are TRBV10-3 and TRBJ2-6, with D possibly matching TRBD2 (5 bases). From germline, CDR1 is ENHRY and CDR2 SYGVKD. This CDR3 has 13 amino acids. The ends were cut back, 10 bases at V and 4 bases at J, with 11 bases in the middle. The CDR3 sequence: CATLWEGANVLTF. CDR3 bases: TGTGCCACCCTTTGGGAGGGGGCCAACGTCCTGACTTTC.

The V gene is TRBV20-1, the J gene TRBJ1-1, with D unresolved. CDR1 is DFQATT and CDR2 is SNEGSKA in the germline V gene (reference sequence). The CDR3 spans 15 residues. V was clipped by 0 bases and J by 0 bases, with 11 bases between them. The CDR3 reads CSARDFGHMNTEAFF. CDR3 bases: TGCAGTGCTAGAGATTTCGGGCACATGAACACTGAAGCTTTCTTT.

V is TRBV29-1 and J is TRBJ1-4; D might be TRBD1 (6 bases). Germline CDR1 reads SQVTM; CDR2 reads ANQGSEA. CDR3 length: 12 amino acids. V lost 5 bases to trimming and J lost 8 bases, with 12 bases between them. The CDR3 coding sequence is TGCAGCGTTATACAGGGCCGCGAAAAACTGTTTTTT. As protein: CSVIQGREKLFF.

Many counts were recorded for this clonotype. The chain links TRBV7-9 to TRBJ1-3; TRBD1 matches 7 bases. The V segment lost 4 bases and the J segment 0 bases; nucleotides outside the gene matches: 3. Germline loops: CDR1 SEHNR, CDR2 FQNEAQ (reference sequence). CDR3 length equals 15 residues. CDR3 nucleotide sequence: TGTGCCAGCAGCTCTTACAGGGGCTCTGGAAACACCATATATTTT. Amino acids: CASSSYRGSGNTIYF.

The V gene is TRBV7-2, the J gene TRBJ2-3; perhaps TRBD2 as D (5 bases). The V gene's germline CDR1 is SGHTA and CDR2 FQGNSA. V gave up 1 base and J gave up 2 bases, with 13 bases separating them. The CDR3 extends over 16 amino acids. CDR3 in DNA: TGTGCCAGCAGCTTAGGGTTCGGACTGCACACAGATACGCAGTATTTT. Encoded protein: CASSLGFGLHTDTQYF. The full variable domain, completed using reference TRBV7-2 and TRBJ2-3, is GAGVSQSPSNKVTEKGKDVELRCDPISGHTALYWYRQSLGQGLEFLIYFQGNSAPDKSGLPSDRFSAERTGGSVSTLTIQRTQQEDSAVYLCASSLGFGLHTDTQYFGPGTRLTVL.

This chain uses TRBV12-3 or TRBV12-4 with TRBJ1-2; the D gene is possibly TRBD1 (6 bases). V lost 6 bases to trimming and J lost 6 bases, with 11 bases between them. The CDR3 covers 12 residues. The CDR3 reads CASRPQGHGYTF. CDR3 nucleotide sequence: TGTGCCAGCAGACCACAGGGCCATGGCTACACCTTC.

This clonotype occurred a few times. The chain employs TRBV6-4 and TRBJ2-2; no clear D gene. Germline V lookup: CDR1 MRHNA, CDR2 SNTAGT. Trimming took off 6 bases at V and 0 bases at J, with 8 bases between the two ends. The CDR3 spans 14 residues. CDR3 DNA: TGTGCCAGCAGCCGACTTCCGAACACCGGGGAGCTGTTTTTT. It specifies CASSRLPNTGELFF.

This clonotype was seen repeatedly, ten times or more. V usage is TRBV2 and J usage is TRBJ2-6, with TRBD2 as a possible D gene (5 bases). V lost 6 bases and J lost 0, with 15 bases in between. Germline V gene data show CDR1 as SNHLY and CDR2 as FYNNEI. The CDR3 has 17 residues. DNA of the CDR3: TGTGCCAGCAGCCCTCAGAGGGCGGGCTCTGGGGCCAACGTCCTGACTTTC. Its translation is CASSPQRAGSGANVLTF. Using reference TRBV2 and TRBJ2-6 for the parts outside the CDR3, the full variable domain is EPEVTQTPSHQVTQMGQEVILRCVPISNHLYFYWYRQILGQKVEFLVSFYNNEISEKSEIFDDQFSVERPDGSNFTLKIRSTKLEDSAMYFCASSPQRAGSGANVLTFGAGSRLTVL.

V is TRBV20-1 and J is TRBJ1-6; perhaps TRBD1 as D (6 bases). The CDR3 consists of 13 residues. Germline CDR1 and CDR2: DFQATT and SNEGSKA (reference sequence). V shed 0 bases and J shed 14 bases, with 14 bases lying between them. The CDR3 DNA reads TGCAGTGCTAGAGATCGCCGGACAGCGGCCCTCCACTTT. Residues: CSARDRRTAALHF.

Many counts were recorded for this clonotype. The V call is TRBV25-1, the J call TRBJ2-5; the D is unclear. The CDR3 contains 14 residues. Germline V gene data show CDR1 as MGHDK and CDR2 as SYGVNS. The ends were cut back, 3 bases at V and 5 bases at J, with 13 bases in the middle. The CDR3 reads CASSDGSPPETQYF. The CDR3 region has the DNA TGTGCCAGCAGTGATGGCAGCCCTCCGGAGACCCAGTACTTC.

A few counts support this clonotype. The chain links TRBV7-9 to TRBJ1-4, with a weak D call TRBD1 (5 bases). Germline CDR1 is SEHNR and CDR2 is FQNEAQ (reference sequence). With 5 bases removed from V and 8 bases from J, the gap between germline ends came to 21 bases. The CDR3 covers 16 residues. CDR3 sequence (DNA): TGTGCCAGCAGCCAAGATCCAGCAGGGTGGGAGGAAAAACTGTTTTTT. Its protein is CASSQDPAGWEEKLFF.